The 31 T cell receptor beta chains given below trace back to one sample, sequenced in a study of T cells in Graves' hyperthyroidism and ophthalmopathy. Amplification of TCR beta CDR3 regions was performed using RNA transcripts as template. When the TCR CDR3 underwent first-round RT-PCR, the HTBI primer set was used. From the multiplex PCR reads, TCRdb called clonotypes with MiXCR, one entry per CDR3 protein. The data hold fewer than 700,000 distinct CDR3 sequences, with approximately 17% observed a single time. Sequencing input: blood. These receptors were obtained from a woman aged 18-35 years with Graves' ophthalmopathy.

This clonotype has a count of ten or more. Here the CDR3 reads CATLVYNEQFF. CDR3 DNA sequence: TGTGCCACCCTAGTTTACAATGAGCAGTTCTTC. The chain links TRBV6-1 to TRBJ2-1; D remains ambiguous. V gave up 10 bases and J gave up 4 bases, with 8 bases separating them. The V gene's germline CDR1 is MNHNS and CDR2 SASEGT. The CDR3 runs to 11 residues.

In this sample, this clonotype turned up many times. For the CDR3, the DNA is TGTGCCAGCAGCCCTGGGGGGGGGCAGTTCTTC. Its translation is CASSPGGGQFF. The chain couples TRBV11-2 to TRBJ2-1; 7 bases line up with TRBD2. The J segment lost 12 bases and the V segment lost 5 bases, leaving 4 bases of the junction unmatched. The germline V gene has CDR1 SGHAT and CDR2 FQNNGV. This CDR3 comprises 11 residues.

This clonotype has ten or more counts. The rearrangement uses TRBV11-2 and TRBJ1-3; no clear D. CDR3 length equals 15 residues. The V gene lost 1 base and the J gene lost 0 bases, with 7 bases spanning the gap. Germline V CDR1 and CDR2: SGHAT, FQNNGV. The CDR3 region is CASSLVSVSGNTIYF. CDR3 DNA sequence: TGTGCCAGCAGCTTAGTGTCCGTCTCTGGAAACACCATATATTTT.

This clonotype was seen repeatedly, ten times or more. This chain links TRBV7-3 with TRBJ2-3; no clear D gene. The CDR3 covers 13 residues. V was shortened by 10 bases and J by 5 bases, with 16 bases between the two germline ends. Germline lookup yields CDR1 SGHTA and CDR2 FQGTGA. CDR3 coding DNA: TGTGCCACAACCCAAAGACCCGGAGATACGCAGTATTTT. As protein: CATTQRPGDTQYF.

This clonotype was observed a few times. The CDR3 region has the DNA TGTGCCAGCTCCCGGGGGGGGAGGGCCTTTGAGCAGTACTTC. It is translated as CASSRGGRAFEQYF. V and J are TRBV12-3 or TRBV12-4 and TRBJ2-7; 8 bases map to TRBD2. The junction had 13 bases not matched to a gene; V was cut back by 8 bases and J by 7 bases. The CDR3 has 14 residues.

This clonotype came up many times. The chain carries TRBV30 and TRBJ2-7; D gene ambiguous. The CDR3 is 12 amino acids. Trimming pared 3 bases from V and 4 bases from J, leaving 10 bases between. CDR1 GTSNPN and CDR2 SVGIG come from the germline V gene (reference sequence). The CDR3 coding sequence is TGTGCCTGGAGCGACCGGCAGTACGAGCAGTACTTC. It encodes CAWSDRQYEQYF.

This clonotype has only a few counts. The V gene is TRBV10-3, the J gene TRBJ2-5; maybe TRBD2 (6 bases). The CDR3 has 17 amino acids. Germline-derived CDR1 and CDR2 are ENHRY and SYGVKD. Trimming took off 7 bases at V and 5 bases at J, with 26 bases between the two ends. The CDR3: CAIIFSLSGGEDETQYF. The CDR3 DNA follows: TGTGCCATCATATTCTCTCTTTCGGGCGGGGAAGATGAGACCCAGTACTTC.

J is TRBJ2-7 and V is TRBV27; D call uncertain. The germline CDR1 and CDR2 sequences are MNHEY and SMNVEV (reference sequence). This CDR3 is built from 13 residues. V lost 11 bases and J 1 base, leaving 15 bases between the germline ends. In DNA form, the CDR3 reads TGTGCCTCTCGTTTTCTGGGTTCCTACGAGCAGTACTTC. Translating gives CASRFLGSYEQYF.

This clonotype has just a few counts. The chain combines TRBV10-3 with TRBJ2-3; D might be TRBD2 (5 bases). Trimming took off 3 bases at V and 0 bases at J, with 10 bases between the two ends. The CDR3 consists of 15 residues. Germline CDR1 reads ENHRY; CDR2 reads SYGVKD. The CDR3 loop is CAISEGGGSTDTQYF. CDR3 in DNA: TGTGCCATCAGTGAAGGAGGTGGGAGCACAGATACGCAGTATTTT.

The chain uses TRBV7-9 and TRBJ1-5, with 7 bases matching TRBD1. Germline loops: CDR1 SEHNR, CDR2 FQNEAQ (reference sequence). V lost 1 base and J lost 6; bases outside the gene matches: 9. This CDR3 spans 16 amino acids. CDR3 in amino acids: CASSLEGRGYGQPQHF. The CDR3 DNA reads TGTGCCAGCAGCTTAGAGGGCAGGGGGTACGGTCAGCCCCAGCATTTT.

J is TRBJ2-3 and V is TRBV6-5; possibly TRBD2 for D (5 bases). The V end lost 2 bases, the J end lost 7 bases, and 16 bases lay between the germline ends. Looked up from germline, CDR1 is MNHEY and CDR2 is SVGAGI. The CDR3 spans 15 residues. The CDR3 sequence: CASSYGLPASHTQYF. CDR3 DNA: TGTGCCAGCAGTTACGGACTCCCGGCCTCGCATACGCAGTATTTT.

This clonotype was seen a handful of times. This sequence joins TRBV7-4 and TRBJ2-6; 11 bases align to TRBD1. Trimming cost V 6 bases and J 2 bases; bases outside gene matches: 9. The CDR3 extends over 18 amino acids. Germline V CDR1 and CDR2: SGHVT, SQSDAQ. The CDR3 bases are TGTGCCAGCAGTTCAGGACAGGGGGCTTCTCCTGGGGCCAACGTCCTGACTTTC. It translates to CASSSGQGASPGANVLTF.

The J gene is TRBJ2-1, the V gene TRBV7-9; D might be TRBD1 (6 bases). The germline V gene has CDR1 SEHNR and CDR2 FQNEAQ (reference sequence). The CDR3 is 12 residues long. V lost 3 bases and J 10 bases, leaving 10 bases between the germline ends. CDR3 sequence reads: CASSFTGMEQFF. CDR3 DNA sequence: TGTGCCAGCAGCTTCACAGGGATGGAGCAGTTCTTC.

The chain links TRBV12-3 or TRBV12-4 to TRBJ2-1; D might be TRBD1 or TRBD2, each matching 5 bases. This CDR3 comprises 15 residues. V was shortened by 7 bases and J by 3 bases, with 16 bases between the two germline ends. The CDR3 protein is CASNPGRRNYNEQFF. The CDR3, as DNA: TGTGCCAGCAATCCGGGACGGAGGAACTACAATGAGCAGTTCTTC.

The chain couples TRBV10-3 to TRBJ1-3; D not certain. This CDR3 comprises 13 residues. Deletions cut 8 bases from V and 0 bases from J, with 8 bases between. Per the germline V gene, CDR1 is ENHRY and CDR2 is SYGVKD. The CDR3 DNA follows: TGTGCCATCCTAGGCAGCTCTGGAAACACCATATATTTT. This codes for CAILGSSGNTIYF.

Many counts were recorded for this clonotype. The V gene is TRBV20-1, the J gene TRBJ2-1, with D tentatively TRBD1 (6 bases). The length of the CDR3 is 15 residues. CDR1 and CDR2 from the germline V gene are DFQATT and SNEGSKA (reference sequence). V lost 3 bases, J lost 2 bases, and 14 bases lay in between. The CDR3 DNA reads as TGCAGTGCTAGTTCGGCAGACAGGCCCTACAATGAGCAGTTCTTC. Amino acid sequence: CSASSADRPYNEQFF.

This clonotype was seen many times. This chain uses TRBV18 with TRBJ1-2, with no clear D. The CDR3 runs 14 residues. Germline CDR1 reads KGHSH; CDR2 reads LQKENI. V was pared by 5 bases and J by 4 bases, with 14 bases between. CDR3 in DNA: TGTGCCAGCTCAACCGGACGGAACTTCTATGGCTACACCTTC. Encoded protein: CASSTGRNFYGYTF.

The rearrangement uses TRBV5-8 and TRBJ2-5; D is perhaps TRBD2 (6 bases). The CDR3 covers 15 residues. Germline CDR1 and CDR2: SGHTS and YDEGEE. Trimming took off 4 bases at V and 5 bases at J, with 18 bases between the two ends. The CDR3 protein is CASSPLLLARETQYF. CDR3 nucleotide sequence: TGTGCCAGCAGCCCCCTCCTACTAGCAAGGGAGACCCAGTACTTC.

This clonotype was counted ten times or more. This sequence joins TRBV20-1 and TRBJ2-7; perhaps TRBD1 as D (6 bases). Germline V gene sequence: CDR1 DFQATT, CDR2 SNEGSKA (reference sequence). The V gene lost 5 bases and the J gene lost 5 bases, with 22 bases spanning the gap. The CDR3 contains 15 residues. Here the CDR3 reads CSALTDSPESHEQYF. CDR3 nucleotides: TGCAGTGCTCTAACGGACAGCCCCGAATCCCACGAGCAGTACTTC.

This clonotype was seen more than once but under ten times. The rearrangement uses TRBV27 and TRBJ1-1; D is unresolved. Trimming stripped 5 bases from V and 1 base from J, with 11 bases between. The length of the CDR3 is 14 residues. CDR1 and CDR2 (germline): MNHEY, SMNVEV (reference sequence). The CDR3 nucleotides are TGTGCCAGCAGTATAAGTGGACGGAACACTGAAGCTTTCTTT. Translation: CASSISGRNTEAFF.

A note on this clonotype: Just one base apart from a much larger clone, this may be a read error. Given the absence of the conserved phenylalanine or tryptophan at the CDR3 end, a read error is likely. The V gene is TRBV7-6, the J gene TRBJ2-5, with D perhaps TRBD1 or TRBD2 (6 bases each). There are 15 residues in the CDR3. Germline-derived CDR1 and CDR2 are SGHVS and FNYEAQ. V was cut by 1 base and J by 5 bases, with 14 bases left in between. The CDR3 is CASSLGGGGLETQYS. The CDR3 DNA reads TGTGCCAGCAGCTTAGGTGGAGGGGGGTTGGAGACCCAGTACTCC.

In its sample, this clonotype was seen many times. The chain carries TRBV4-3 and TRBJ1-4; D possibly corresponds to TRBD1 (5 bases). Trimming shortened V by 1 base and J by 5 bases, and 14 bases separated the two germline ends. This CDR3 is built from 16 residues. Germline V gene lookup returns CDR1 LGHNA and CDR2 YSLEER. The CDR3 nucleotides read TGCGCCAGCAGCCAAGCTGGGGGACTCTTAAATGAAAAACTGTTTTTT. Translated, it gives CASSQAGGLLNEKLFF.

This clonotype was picked up many times. This chain's CDR3 is CAWSVAGLDGYTF. The CDR3 DNA reads as TGTGCCTGGAGTGTGGCAGGTTTGGATGGCTACACCTTC. This chain connects TRBV30 to TRBJ1-2, with D unresolved. The germline V gene has CDR1 GTSNPN and CDR2 SVGIG (reference sequence). CDR3 length: 13 amino acids. With 0 bases removed from V and 6 bases from J, the gap between germline ends came to 11 bases.

This clonotype has just one count. This CDR3 fails to terminate in the conserved phenylalanine or tryptophan, so it likely reflects a read error. The chain couples TRBV10-3 to TRBJ1-5, with D possibly matching TRBD1 (5 bases). This CDR3 has 14 residues. The V gene lost 3 bases and the J gene lost 7 bases, with 13 bases spanning the gap. Per the germline V gene, CDR1 is ENHRY and CDR2 is SYGVKD. The CDR3 bases are TGTGCCATCAGTGAAGGTGGAGGGGACCAGCCCCAGCATCTT. Encoded protein: CAISEGGGDQPQHL.

This clonotype appeared a few times. This sequence joins TRBV4-1 and TRBJ2-5, with D perhaps matching TRBD2 (7 bases). Per germline, CDR1 MGHRA and CDR2 YSYEKL. The V and J ends lost 0 bases and 7 bases respectively, with 18 bases between them. CDR3 length: 16 amino acids. CDR3 in DNA: TGCGCCAGCAGCCAAGATCTGAAGGGGGGGCACGGGACCCAGTACTTC. It is translated as CASSQDLKGGHGTQYF.

Worth noting for this clonotype: Possible read error: a much larger clone is one base away. This sequence joins TRBV7-3 and TRBJ2-1; 8 bases agree with TRBD2. This CDR3 is 16 amino acids long. Germline CDR1 SGHTA, CDR2 FQGTGA. V lost 1 base and J lost 7; bases outside the gene matches: 9. The CDR3, as DNA: TGTGCCAGCAGCTTAATGTCTTCGGGGGGGCAAAATGAGCAGTTCTTC. As protein: CASSLMSSGGQNEQFF.

The chain links TRBV5-1 to TRBJ2-1; 7 positions match TRBD1. In germline, CDR1 is SGHRS, CDR2 YFSETQ. The CDR3 spans 14 residues. J gave up 4 bases and V 2 bases, and 3 bases lay outside the gene matches. CDR3 amino acids: CASSFEGAYNEQFF. The CDR3 bases are TGCGCCAGCAGCTTTGAGGGGGCGTACAATGAGCAGTTCTTC.

Many counts were recorded for this clonotype. This chain links TRBV6-1 with TRBJ2-2; tentative D call: TRBD1 (6 bases). Germline V CDR1 and CDR2: MNHNS, SASEGT. With 5 bases removed from V and 4 bases from J, the gap between germline ends came to 14 bases. CDR3 length equals 15 residues. The CDR3 region has the DNA TGTGCCAGCAGTTCAGGGGCTTTAGGCACCGGGGAGCTGTTTTTT. It yields the protein CASSSGALGTGELFF.

The chain is built from TRBV7-9 and TRBJ2-7; perhaps TRBD1 as D (6 bases). Per the germline V gene, CDR1 is SEHNR and CDR2 is FQNEAQ (reference sequence). The V end was cut by 5 bases, the J end by 3 bases, with 14 bases between. This CDR3 has 14 residues. The CDR3 protein is CASSLSSQGYEQYF. The CDR3 DNA reads as TGTGCCAGCAGCCTCTCTTCACAGGGCTACGAGCAGTACTTC.

This clonotype was detected a few times. The chain couples TRBV25-1 to TRBJ2-5; D is unresolved. This CDR3 spans 15 amino acids. Germline V lookup: CDR1 MGHDK, CDR2 SYGVNS. V lost 4 bases to trimming and J lost 4 bases, with 16 bases between them. Here the CDR3 reads CASSGLLAARETQYF. In DNA, the CDR3 is TGTGCCAGCAGTGGGCTGTTGGCCGCGAGAGAGACCCAGTACTTC.

J is TRBJ1-5 and V is TRBV30; weak D call: TRBD1 (6 bases). V was cut by 4 bases and J by 3 bases, with 13 bases left in between. CDR1 is GTSNPN, CDR2 SVGIG, per germline (reference sequence). CDR3 length: 14 residues. This CDR3 reads CAWTSTGFNQPQHF. Written as DNA, the CDR3 is TGTGCCTGGACCTCGACAGGATTCAATCAGCCCCAGCATTTT.